Sequencing of this TCR beta chain was carried out in a study of neoadjuvant nivolumab and ipilimumab in lung cancer. Libraries were prepared by immunoSEQ multiplex PCR; TCRdb keeps only in-frame clonotypes and omits some of them. The top ten hold less than 9% of the sample, which has about 18,000 clones, 76% seen once. Trimming pared 0 bases from V and 4 bases from J, leaving 5 bases between. This CDR3 region has 13 residues. Germline V gene sequence: CDR1 MGHRA, CDR2 YSYEKL. There are a few counts of this clone. This chain links TRBV4-1 with TRBJ2-3; D unresolved. The receptor's source is an adult with non-small cell lung cancer. The starting material was tumor tissue, obtained after neoadjuvant nivolumab, alone or with ipilimumab, at or shortly before surgery. The CDR3 nucleotides read TGCGCCAGCAGCCAAGATCGTCCAGATACGCAGTATTTT. Its translation is CASSQDRPDTQYF.